This passage covers 10 T cell receptor beta chains from one sample sequenced in a study of patients and donors after allogeneic stem cell transplantation. MiXCR, applied by TCRdb to the RT-PCR reads, yields one record per CDR3 protein. Seen here are 900,000 to 1,000,000 distinct CDR3 sequences, roughly 18% observed once, and the top ten hold 5.5% to 6.5%. Sequenced: blood, either unsorted or a sorted T cell fraction (not recorded which). All receptors come from a human donor who was either an allogeneic HSCT recipient or a stem cell or donor lymphocyte infusion donor (not recorded which). It is not recorded whose cells these are; they may come from a transplant donor.

This clonotype has a count of ten or more. V and J are TRBV20-1 and TRBJ2-5, with 9 bases matching TRBD2. V lost 3 bases to trimming and J lost 2 bases; unmatched junction nucleotides: 7. The CDR3 is made up of 15 amino acids. Germline V gene data show CDR1 as DFQATT and CDR2 as SNEGSKA (reference sequence). In DNA, the CDR3 is TGCAGTGCTAGCGAAATTAGCGGGGGTCAAGAGACCCAGTACTTC. It specifies CSASEISGGQETQYF.

In DNA form, the CDR3 reads TGTGCCAGCAGGGAGCGGTCCTACGAGCAGTACTTC. This sequence encodes CASRERSYEQYF. The V call is TRBV2, the J call TRBJ2-7; possible D gene TRBD2, 5 bases. Trimming took off 6 bases at V and 1 base at J, with 7 bases between the two ends. The germline gives CDR1 SNHLY, CDR2 FYNNEI. The CDR3 runs to 12 residues.

This sequence joins TRBV4-2 and TRBJ2-2; 10 bases are shared with TRBD2. V was pared by 0 bases and J by 2 bases, with 3 bases of the junction left unmatched. The CDR3 loop spans 17 amino acids. Germline V lookup: CDR1 LGHNA, CDR2 YNFKEQ. CDR3 bases: TGTGCCAGCAGCCAAGACAAGCGGGGGGGAAACACCGGGGAGCTGTTTTTT. Encoded protein: CASSQDKRGGNTGELFF.

This clonotype occurred a few times. The chain joins TRBV12-3 or TRBV12-4 to TRBJ2-2; D is possibly TRBD2 (7 bases). The V gene lost 2 bases and the J gene lost 6 bases, with 19 bases spanning the gap. There are 17 residues in the CDR3. The CDR3 region is CASSLTGGRRGAGELFF. The CDR3 DNA follows: TGTGCCAGCAGTTTAACGGGGGGCCGCAGGGGTGCCGGGGAGCTGTTTTTT.

CDR3 sequence: CASSQLTGGPRNEQYF. CDR3 DNA sequence: TGTGCCAGCAGCCAACTGACAGGGGGCCCACGTAACGAGCAGTACTTC. The chain carries TRBV14 and TRBJ2-7; 10 positions agree with TRBD1. The CDR3 totals 16 residues. Trimming at V came to 2 bases and at J to 5 bases, leaving 9 bases not matched to a gene. Germline V lookup: CDR1 SGHDN, CDR2 FVKESK.

The chain joins TRBV3-1 to TRBJ2-5, with D perhaps being TRBD1 or TRBD2 (6 bases each). Trimming cost V 0 bases and J 4 bases, with 9 bases left between them. The CDR3 is 14 amino acids. Germline loops: CDR1 LGHDT, CDR2 YNNKEL (reference sequence). The CDR3 bases are TGTGCCAGCAGCCAAGATGAGGGGGGAGAGACCCAGTACTTC. Amino acid sequence: CASSQDEGGETQYF.

This clonotype was counted between two and nine times. The chain recombines TRBV12-3 or TRBV12-4 with TRBJ2-7, with D unresolved. This CDR3 region has 15 residues. V dropped 7 bases and J dropped 0 bases, with 16 bases sitting between them. The CDR3 reads CASTGLQALSYEQYF. DNA for the CDR3: TGTGCCAGCACCGGGCTTCAGGCTCTCTCCTACGAGCAGTACTTC.

This clonotype was recorded a few times. This chain links TRBV29-1 with TRBJ2-5, with 8 bases matching TRBD1. Germline assignment: CDR1 SQVTM and CDR2 ANQGSEA. V shed 6 bases, J shed 5 bases, and the junction held 5 bases outside the gene matches. This CDR3 has 12 amino acids. The CDR3 loop is CSVSRDRETQYF. CDR3 sequence (DNA): TGCAGCGTAAGCCGGGACAGGGAGACCCAGTACTTC.

This clonotype was detected a few times. V and J are TRBV20-1 and TRBJ2-2; 12 positions match TRBD2. Germline V gene sequence: CDR1 DFQATT, CDR2 SNEGSKA (reference sequence). CDR3 length: 19 residues. Losses at the gene ends were 1 base for V and 0 bases for J; bases not matched to a gene: 9. CDR3 loop: CSARVPRTSGTTNTGELFF. Here the CDR3 DNA reads TGCAGTGCTAGAGTGCCCCGGACTAGCGGGACCACGAACACCGGGGAGCTGTTTTTT.

J is TRBJ2-3 and V is TRBV5-1; D remains unclear. The V gene lost 4 bases and the J gene lost 4 bases, with 16 bases spanning the gap. CDR1 and CDR2 from the germline V gene are SGHRS and YFSETQ. The CDR3 runs 15 residues. Here the CDR3 DNA reads TGCGCCAGCAGCCGGGCGCTCGTTGGCCCAGATACGCAGTATTTT. Translation: CASSRALVGPDTQYF.